Shown below are 22 T cell receptor beta chains from a single sample sequenced in a study of T cell responses to AZD1222 COVID-19 vaccine. Assay used: immunoSEQ multiplex PCR; TCRdb lists only in-frame clones, some missing. The table has about 110,000 clones, 70% to 90% seen once; the top ten hold 2% to 3%. The specimen comprised peripheral blood, sampled on day 0 of AZD1222 vaccination. Receptors were obtained from an adult in good health.

The rearrangement joins TRBV12-5 to TRBJ1-6, with TRBD1 matching 8 bases. Per germline, CDR1 LGHNT and CDR2 FRNRAP. The CDR3 has 14 amino acids. V gave up 5 bases and J gave up 10 bases; unmatched junction bases: 7. DNA for the CDR3: TGTGCTAGTGGTACCGGACAGGGTCGGTCACCCCTCCACTTT. Translation gives CASGTGQGRSPLHF. The full variable domain, with the rest looked up from reference TRBV12-5 and TRBJ1-6, is DARVTQTPRHKVTEMGQEVTMRCQPILGHNTVFWYRQTMMQGLELLAYFRNRAPLDDSGMPKDRFSAEMPDATLATLKIQPSEPRDSAVYFCASGTGQGRSPLHFGNGTRLTVT.

V and J are TRBV6-6 and TRBJ2-1; D is ambiguous. The CDR3 has 12 amino acids. Trimming removed 0 bases from V and 6 bases from J, with 3 bases in between. CDR1 and CDR2 (germline): MNHNY, SVGAGI (reference sequence). The CDR3 DNA is TGTGCCAGCAGTTACTCCCCCAATGAGCAGTTCTTC. Translating it yields CASSYSPNEQFF.

The chain combines TRBV3-1 (or the pseudogene TRBV3-2) with TRBJ1-4, with unresolved D. The CDR3 loop spans 17 amino acids. Germline V gene data show CDR1 as LGHDT and CDR2 as YNNKEL (reference sequence). The V end lost 2 bases, the J end lost 8 bases, and 21 bases lay between the germline ends. CDR3: CASSQQSRRAGWEKLFF. The CDR3 DNA reads as TGTGCCAGCAGCCAACAATCTCGTCGGGCCGGTTGGGAAAAACTGTTTTTT.

The chain uses TRBV12-3 or TRBV12-4 and TRBJ1-1; 8 nucleotides match TRBD1. This CDR3 comprises 12 residues. With V trimmed by 0 bases and J by 10 bases, 1 base remained unmatched. The CDR3 protein is CASSLARGRAFF. CDR3 DNA: TGTGCCAGCAGTTTAGCCAGGGGGCGAGCTTTCTTT.

The V call is TRBV7-2, the J call TRBJ2-7; D gene ambiguous. CDR1 SGHTA and CDR2 FQGNSA come from the germline V gene. The V end lost 6 bases, the J end lost 6 bases, and 12 bases lay between the germline ends. This CDR3 is 12 amino acids long. CDR3 nucleotides: TGTGCCAGCAGTTATTCTACCCGCGAGCAGTACTTC. Translation gives CASSYSTREQYF.

The J gene is TRBJ2-5, the V gene TRBV21-1; the DNA was not used to check the table's D call, TRBD2. TRBV21-1 is noted as a pseudogene. This CDR3 contains 15 residues. CDR3 residues: CASSKGVQSRETQYF. The CDR3 DNA is TGTGCCAGCAGCAAAGGTGTCCAGTCGCGGGAGACCCAGTACTTC.

This chain uses TRBV6-5 with TRBJ1-6; D ambiguous. V shed 2 bases and J shed 5 bases, with 10 bases lying between them. The CDR3 contains 15 residues. Germline CDR1 reads MNHEY; CDR2 reads SVGAGI. The CDR3 DNA sequence: TGTGCCAGCAGTTACGGTGGAATAGATAATTCACCCCTCCACTTT. Protein: CASSYGGIDNSPLHF.

The rearrangement joins TRBV7-2 to TRBJ2-2; tentative D call: TRBD2 (5 bases). Trimming removed 5 bases at V and 6 bases at J, with 13 bases between. The CDR3 has 14 residues. The germline CDR1 and CDR2 sequences are SGHTA and FQGNSA. CDR3 in amino acids: CASSGSSAAGELFF. As DNA, the CDR3 is TGTGCCAGCAGCGGTAGTAGCGCGGCCGGGGAGCTGTTTTTT.

CDR3: CASLGEGGYNEQFF. Written as DNA, the CDR3 is TGTGCCAGCCTCGGGGAGGGAGGCTACAATGAGCAGTTCTTC. The chain recombines TRBV28 with TRBJ2-1; 7 nucleotides agree with TRBD2. Germline V gene lookup returns CDR1 MDHEN and CDR2 SYDVKM. The CDR3 is made up of 14 amino acids. J was trimmed by 3 bases and V by 8 bases; bases with no gene match: 7. Together with reference TRBV28 and TRBJ2-1, the CDR3 gives the full variable domain: DVKVTQSSRYLVKRTGEKVFLECVQDMDHENMFWYRQDPGLGLRLIYFSYDVKMKEKGDIPEGYSVSREKKERFSLILESASTNQTSMYLCASLGEGGYNEQFFGPGTRLTVL.

The chain uses TRBV12-3 or TRBV12-4 and TRBJ2-7; no reliable D call. The CDR3 consists of 11 residues. The ends were cut back, 3 bases at V and 3 bases at J, with 3 bases in the middle. In DNA form, the CDR3 reads TGTGCCAGCAGTTTGAACTACGAGCAGTACTTC. Translated, it gives CASSLNYEQYF.

The chain carries TRBV4-1 and TRBJ2-7; D tentatively reads TRBD1 or TRBD2 (5 bases each). CDR3 size: 15 residues. V lost 4 bases to trimming and J lost 3 bases, with 16 bases between them. Germline values: CDR1 MGHRA, CDR2 YSYEKL. Here the CDR3 DNA reads TGCGCCAGCAGCCCCCAACACGGGACCAACTACGAGCAGTACTTC. This encodes CASSPQHGTNYEQYF.

The chain couples TRBV7-3 to TRBJ2-6; 7 nucleotides line up with TRBD2. Trimming took 5 bases from V and 2 from J; bases not matched to a gene: 3. Germline V gene lookup returns CDR1 SGHTA and CDR2 FQGTGA. The CDR3 is 15 amino acids. The CDR3 sequence: CASSTSGAGANVLTF. CDR3 coding DNA: TGTGCCAGCAGCACCAGCGGGGCTGGGGCCAACGTCCTGACTTTC.

The J gene is TRBJ1-2, the V gene TRBV7-9, with a possible D match to TRBD1 (5 bases). This CDR3 has 14 residues. Germline loops: CDR1 SEHNR, CDR2 FQNEAQ (reference sequence). The V and J ends lost 4 bases and 3 bases respectively, with 12 bases between them. The CDR3 DNA follows: TGTGCCAGCAGCTCCTCAGGGAGGGACTATGGCTACACCTTC. It translates to CASSSSGRDYGYTF.

The CDR3 spells CAISESGQGGQPQHF. CDR3 sequence (DNA): TGTGCCATCAGTGAGTCGGGACAGGGTGGTCAGCCCCAGCATTTT. J is TRBJ1-5 and V is TRBV10-3; 9 nucleotides align to TRBD1. The CDR3 has 15 residues. With 0 bases clipped from V and 6 bases from J, the junction kept 3 bases outside the gene matches. Germline CDR1 and CDR2: ENHRY and SYGVKD.

This clone was seen a single time. The chain joins TRBV5-1 to TRBJ2-7; TRBD2 matches 7 bases. Trimming at V came to 1 base and at J to 0 bases, leaving 7 bases not matched to a gene. This CDR3 region has 16 residues. CDR1 and CDR2 (germline): SGHRS, YFSETQ. CDR3 region: CASSLKSGVDSYEQYF. The CDR3 DNA follows: TGCGCCAGCAGCTTGAAGAGCGGGGTTGACTCCTACGAGCAGTACTTC. The complete variable domain, with remaining parts taken from reference TRBV5-1 and TRBJ2-7, reads KAGVTQTPRYLIKTRGQQVTLSCSPISGHRSVSWYQQTPGQGLQFLFEYFSETQRNKGNFPGRFSGRQFSNSRSEMNVSTLELGDSALYLCASSLKSGVDSYEQYFGPGTRLTVT.

J is TRBJ1-2 and V is TRBV11-2, with D uncertain. This CDR3 spans 12 amino acids. The V end lost 5 bases, the J end lost 7 bases, and 11 bases lay between the germline ends. Germline lookup yields CDR1 SGHAT and CDR2 FQNNGV. The CDR3 DNA reads as TGTGCCAGCAGCCCGGGTGCGGGTGGCTACACCTTC. Protein sequence: CASSPGAGGYTF.

The chain is built from TRBV7-2 and TRBJ2-5, with D possibly being TRBD2 (6 bases). The CDR3 contains 14 residues. Germline V gene sequence: CDR1 SGHTA, CDR2 FQGNSA. V gave up 5 bases and J gave up 2 bases, with 12 bases separating them. The CDR3 protein is CASSQNSGQETQYF. The CDR3 DNA is TGTGCCAGCAGCCAAAATAGCGGACAAGAGACCCAGTACTTC. Full variable domain (outside the CDR3, taken from reference TRBV7-2 and TRBJ2-5): GAGVSQSPSNKVTEKGKDVELRCDPISGHTALYWYRQSLGQGLEFLIYFQGNSAPDKSGLPSDRFSAERTGGSVSTLTIQRTQQEDSAVYLCASSQNSGQETQYFGPGTRLLVL.

The chain uses TRBV2 and TRBJ2-2, with D unresolved. The V end was cut by 5 bases, the J end by 5 bases, with 9 bases between. Germline CDR1 reads SNHLY; CDR2 reads FYNNEI. The CDR3 contains 13 residues. CDR3 sequence (DNA): TGTGCCAGCAGTCGACACGAAACCGGGGAGCTGTTTTTT. This encodes CASSRHETGELFF.

This clone was seen only once. The chain is built from TRBV3-1 (or the pseudogene TRBV3-2) and TRBJ1-1; D remains unclear. This CDR3 comprises 14 residues. Germline V gives CDR1 LGHDT, CDR2 YNNKEL (reference sequence). Trimming removed 4 bases at V and 0 bases at J, with 9 bases between. The chain's CDR3 is CASSPSRMNTEAFF. CDR3 coding DNA: TGTGCCAGCAGCCCTTCCAGGATGAACACTGAAGCTTTCTTT.

This rearrangement joins TRBV7-2 to TRBJ2-2; D remains ambiguous. Trimming took off 4 bases at V and 4 bases at J, with 16 bases between the two ends. Germline V gene lookup returns CDR1 SGHTA and CDR2 FQGNSA. The CDR3 runs to 16 residues. CDR3 sequence reads: CASSSYLTAATGELFF. CDR3 nucleotides: TGTGCCAGCAGCTCCTATCTTACAGCCGCCACCGGGGAGCTGTTTTTT.

V usage is TRBV5-5 and J usage is TRBJ1-1; no firm D call. Germline CDR1 is SGHKS and CDR2 is YYEKEE (reference sequence). V lost 0 bases and J 1 base, leaving 10 bases between the germline ends. The CDR3 is made up of 15 amino acids. The DNA of the CDR3 is TGTGCCAGCAGCTTGGACGCCAGGACGAACACTGAAGCTTTCTTT. Amino acids: CASSLDARTNTEAFF. Based on the CDR3 plus reference TRBV5-5 and TRBJ1-1, the full variable domain is DAGVTQSPTHLIKTRGQQVTLRCSPISGHKSVSWYQQVLGQGPQFIFQYYEKEERGRGNFPDRFSARQFPNYSSELNVNALLLGDSALYLCASSLDARTNTEAFFGQGTRLTVV.

The chain is built from TRBV5-6 and TRBJ1-1, with D unclear. Trimming took off 3 bases at V and 4 bases at J, with 7 bases between the two ends. The CDR3 sequence is 12 residues long. CDR1 and CDR2 (germline): SGHDT, YYEEEE. CDR3 protein: CASSSWGTEAFF. CDR3 bases: TGTGCCAGCAGCTCATGGGGCACTGAAGCTTTCTTT.